A selection of T cell receptor beta chains follows, all from one sample in a study of lymphopenia after photon versus proton radiotherapy. The data were produced by immunoSEQ multiplex PCR, yet TCRdb's version contains in-frame clones alone and is incomplete. The sample shows 14,000 or so clones, over 65% of them seen only once. The specimen was peripheral blood, collected from a patient treated with photon-based radiotherapy. These receptors all come from a man in his forties or fifties with gastric cancer. Both conserved end residues are part of each CDR3. D genes are given only for firm matches. Clone size appears in some rows only: once, few, many, or a class for an expanded clone.

j_gene | abundance | d_gene | v_gene | CDR3aa | CDR3nt
TRBJ2-1 | NA | NA | TRBV6-1 | CASSESREVFNEQFF | TGTGCCAGCAGTGAGTCCAGGGAAGTTTTCAATGAGCAGTTCTTC
TRBJ1-6 | NA | NA | TRBV6-6 | CASLKAYNSPLHF | TGTGCCAGTCTCAAGGCCTATAATTCACCCCTCCACTTT
TRBJ1-1 | NA | NA | TRBV5-1 | CASSPQGRAAEAFF | TGCGCCAGCAGCCCCCAGGGACGGGCCGCTGAAGCTTTCTTT
TRBJ2-2 | NA | NA | TRBV19 | CASTPLGIGELFF | TGTGCCAGTACTCCACTTGGCATCGGGGAGCTGTTTTTT
TRBJ2-5 | NA | TRBD1 | TRBV11-3 | CASSPGQGMEETQYF | TGTGCCAGCAGCCCGGGACAGGGGATGGAAGAGACCCAGTACTTC
TRBJ1-6 | few | NA | TRBV6-5 | CASSYVKDSPLHF | TGTGCCAGCAGTTATGTGAAGGATTCACCCCTCCACTTT
TRBJ1-1 | few | NA | TRBV5-1 | CASSLALHPEAFF | TGCGCCAGCAGCTTGGCTCTCCACCCCGAAGCTTTCTTT
TRBJ2-3 | NA | NA | TRBV10-2 | CASFPGRSSTDTQYF | TGCGCCAGCTTTCCAGGGCGTTCTAGCACAGATACGCAGTATTTT
TRBJ2-2 | NA | TRBD1 | TRBV11-3 | CASSLTPTGAGELFF | TGTGCCAGCAGCTTAACCCCGACAGGGGCCGGGGAGCTGTTTTTT
TRBJ2-1 | NA | TRBD2 | TRBV12-5 | CASGSPGGRKNEQFF | TGTGCTAGTGGTTCCCCGGGGGGGCGCAAAAATGAGCAGTTCTTC
TRBJ2-1 | NA | TRBD1 | TRBV4-3 | CASSPRTGGDPQFF | TGCGCCAGCAGCCCTAGGACAGGGGGCGATCCCCAGTTCTTC
TRBJ2-5 | NA | TRBD2 | TRBV9 | CASSVALIGSGEDETQYF | TGTGCCAGCAGCGTAGCTTTGATCGGCAGCGGGGAGGATGAGACCCAGTACTTC
TRBJ1-2 | NA | NA | TRBV6-5 | CASSYRDNYGYTF | TGTGCCAGCAGTTACCGGGACAACTATGGCTACACCTTC
TRBJ2-4 | NA | TRBD2 | TRBV19 | CASSAGTSGGAAPSKNIQYF | TGTGCCAGTAGTGCTGGGACTAGCGGGGGGGCGGCGCCATCCAAAAACATTCAGTACTTC
TRBJ2-2 | once | NA | TRBV10-3 | CAISPPGQENTGELFF | TGTGCCATCAGTCCCCCGGGACAAGAGAACACCGGGGAGCTGTTTTTT
TRBJ2-4 | NA | TRBD1 | TRBV19 | CATDRDDIQYF | TGTGCCACCGACAGGGACGACATTCAGTACTTC
TRBJ1-4 | NA | NA | TRBV10-3 | CAIGVNEKLFF | TGTGCCATCGGAGTTAATGAAAAACTGTTTTTT
TRBJ2-2 | NA | NA | TRBV9 | CASSVDLVGNTGELFF | TGTGCCAGCAGCGTAGATCTGGTGGGGAACACCGGGGAGCTGTTTTTT
TRBJ2-3 | NA | TRBD1 | TRBV27 | CASSRDRGTDTQYF | TGTGCCAGCAGCCGGGACAGGGGCACAGATACGCAGTATTTT
TRBJ1-5 | NA | NA | TRBV30 | CAWSVQLGDQPQHF | TGTGCCTGGAGTGTACAACTGGGTGATCAGCCCCAGCATTTT
TRBJ1-1 | NA | NA | TRBV18 | CASSLTQYTEAFF | TGTGCCAGCTCACTAACACAGTACACTGAAGCTTTCTTT
TRBJ2-3 | NA | NA | TRBV6-4 | CASRPQPGVSTDTQYF | TGTGCCAGCAGGCCTCAACCTGGGGTCTCCACAGATACGCAGTATTTT
TRBJ2-1 | once | NA | TRBV7-2 | CASSLNSYNEQFF | TGTGCCAGCAGCTTAAACTCTTACAATGAGCAGTTCTTC
TRBJ1-3 | NA | NA | TRBV7-2 | CASSFGTWGAGNAIYF | TGTGCCAGCAGCTTCGGGACGTGGGGAGCTGGAAACGCCATATATTTT
TRBJ2-2 | NA | NA | TRBV4-3 | CASSQDLRRVAGELFF | TGCGCCAGCAGCCAAGATCTCAGGCGGGTGGCCGGGGAGCTGTTTTTT
TRBJ2-7 | NA | NA | TRBV2 | CASSLTGTYTYEQYF | TGTGCCAGCAGTCTTACCGGGACTTATACCTACGAGCAGTACTTC
TRBJ1-5 | NA | NA | TRBV14 | CASSPEGYNQPQHF | TGTGCCAGCAGCCCTGAGGGGTACAATCAGCCCCAGCATTTT
TRBJ1-6 | few | TRBD1 | TRBV5-1 | CASSLPVPGQVNSPLHF | TGCGCCAGCAGCTTGCCCGTCCCGGGACAGGTTAATTCACCCCTCCACTTT
TRBJ2-3 | NA | TRBD2 | TRBV6-1 | CASTGGGTGTQYF | TGTGCCAGCACGGGCGGGGGGACCGGTACGCAGTATTTT
TRBJ2-7 | NA | TRBD2 | TRBV2 | CASSVTSGGGAYEQYF | TGTGCCAGCAGTGTAACTAGCGGGGGGGGAGCCTACGAGCAGTACTTC
TRBJ2-2 | NA | TRBD1 | TRBV19 | CASSVTGESTGELFF | TGTGCCAGTAGTGTAACAGGGGAAAGCACCGGGGAGCTGTTTTTT
TRBJ2-3 | NA | NA | TRBV5-1 | CASSLAGYTDTQYF | TGCGCCAGCAGCTTGGCAGGATACACAGATACGCAGTATTTT
TRBJ1-2 | NA | NA | TRBV14 | CASSHRDRGYTF | TGTGCCAGCAGCCATCGGGACCGAGGCTACACCTTC
TRBJ1-1 | few | NA | TRBV6-1 | CASTFRGGTEAFF | TGTGCCAGCACCTTTAGGGGAGGTACTGAAGCTTTCTTT
TRBJ2-3 | NA | NA | TRBV4-3 | CASSQVPTDTQYF | TGCGCCAGCAGCCAAGTCCCCACAGATACGCAGTATTTT
TRBJ1-3 | NA | NA | TRBV2 | CASSVRGVRNTIYF | TGTGCCAGCAGTGTTAGGGGGGTACGAAACACCATATATTTT
TRBJ1-5 | few | NA | TRBV6-1 | CASSIQRQPQHF | TGTGCCAGCAGTATCCAGAGGCAGCCCCAGCATTTT
TRBJ2-3 | NA | NA | TRBV12-5 | CASAFTPDGGLSTDTQYF | TGTGCTAGTGCCTTCACACCGGACGGGGGTCTTAGCACAGATACGCAGTATTTT
TRBJ1-5 | few | NA | TRBV6-1 | CATRQVLYSNQPQHF | TGTGCCACCAGACAGGTCCTCTATAGCAATCAGCCCCAGCATTTT
TRBJ2-4 | NA | NA | TRBV30 | CAWTRGTGYIQYF | TGTGCCTGGACCAGGGGAACTGGATACATTCAGTACTTC
TRBJ1-5 | once | NA | TRBV29-1 | CSVVTGPYQPQHF | TGCAGCGTCGTGACAGGTCCTTATCAGCCCCAGCATTTT
TRBJ1-1 | NA | NA | TRBV27 | CASRKQRNTEAFF | TGTGCCAGCAGGAAACAGCGGAACACTGAAGCTTTCTTT
TRBJ2-1 | NA | TRBD1 | TRBV6-1 | CASSGDRAGEQFF | TGTGCCAGCAGTGGGGACAGGGCGGGTGAGCAGTTCTTC
TRBJ2-7 | NA | NA | TRBV7-8 | CASSLESESSYEQYF | TGTGCCAGCAGCTTAGAAAGTGAGAGCTCCTACGAGCAGTACTTC
TRBJ1-1 | NA | NA | TRBV5-6 | CASSYEGRSMEAFF | TGTGCCAGCAGCTATGAAGGACGGTCTATGGAAGCTTTCTTT
TRBJ1-6 | once | TRBD1 | TRBV30 | CAWTGGYNSPLHF | TGTGCCTGGACAGGGGGTTATAATTCACCCCTCCACTTT
TRBJ2-7 | NA | NA | TRBV21-1 | CASSKQGAFSYEQYF | TGTGCCAGCAGCAAACAGGGGGCTTTTTCCTACGAGCAGTACTTC
TRBJ1-6 | few | NA | TRBV6-4 | CASSDQGGSPLHF | TGTGCCAGCAGTGACCAGGGAGGTTCACCCCTCCACTTT
TRBJ1-2 | NA | TRBD1 | TRBV10-2 | CASSPGQVYGYTF | TGCGCCAGCAGTCCGGGACAGGTCTATGGCTACACCTTC
TRBJ1-2 | NA | NA | TRBV10-2 | CASTESVGLGYTF | TGCGCCAGCACGGAGAGTGTGGGATTGGGCTACACCTTC
TRBJ2-1 | once | NA | TRBV21-1 | CASSGVLAGGNNEQFF | TGTGCCAGCAGCGGGGTGCTAGCGGGGGGGAACAATGAGCAGTTCTTC
TRBJ2-7 | NA | NA | TRBV7-6 | CASSLTTGYEQYF | TGTGCCAGCAGCCTTACGACAGGCTACGAGCAGTACTTC
TRBJ1-2 | NA | NA | TRBV19 | CASSMTGSPHYGYTF | TGTGCCAGTAGTATGACAGGATCACCCCACTATGGCTACACCTTC
TRBJ2-6 | NA | NA | TRBV19 | CASSWTAAGANVLTF | TGTGCCAGTAGTTGGACAGCCGCTGGGGCCAACGTCCTGACTTTC
TRBJ1-2 | NA | NA | TRBV13 | CASSLGQGYTF | TGTGCCAGCAGCTTAGGCCAGGGCTACACCTTC
TRBJ1-3 | NA | TRBD1 | TRBV5-6 | CASSIGQGIILSGNTIYF | TGTGCCAGCAGCATCGGACAGGGGATAATCCTCTCTGGAAACACCATATATTTT
TRBJ1-2 | NA | NA | TRBV27 | CASSLVPVGPNYGYTF | TGTGCCAGCAGTTTGGTCCCAGTGGGGCCTAACTATGGCTACACCTTC
TRBJ1-1 | once | TRBD1 | TRBV18 | CASSETGGAAEAFF | TGTGCCAGCTCAGAAACAGGGGGCGCCGCTGAAGCTTTCTTT